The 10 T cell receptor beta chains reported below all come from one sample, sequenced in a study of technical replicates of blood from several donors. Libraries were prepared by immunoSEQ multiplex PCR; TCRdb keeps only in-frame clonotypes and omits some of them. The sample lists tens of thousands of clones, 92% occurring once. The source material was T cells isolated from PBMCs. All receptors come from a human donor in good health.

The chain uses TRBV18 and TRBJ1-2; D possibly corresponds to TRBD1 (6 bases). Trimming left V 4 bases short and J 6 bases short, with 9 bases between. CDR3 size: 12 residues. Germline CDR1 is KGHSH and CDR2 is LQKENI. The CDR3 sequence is CASSQDSNGYTF. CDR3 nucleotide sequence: TGTGCCAGCTCACAGGACAGTAATGGCTACACCTTC. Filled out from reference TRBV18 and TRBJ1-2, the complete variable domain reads NAGVMQNPRHLVRRRGQEARLRCSPMKGHSHVYWYRQLPEEGLKFMVYLQKENIIDESGMPKERFSAEFPKEGPSILRIQQVVRGDSAAYFCASSQDSNGYTFGSGTRLTVV.

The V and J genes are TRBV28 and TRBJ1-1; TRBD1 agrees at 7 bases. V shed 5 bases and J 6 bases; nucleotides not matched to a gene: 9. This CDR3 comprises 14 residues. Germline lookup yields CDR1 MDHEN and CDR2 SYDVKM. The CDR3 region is CASSPKTGRAEAFF. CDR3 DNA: TGTGCCAGCAGTCCTAAGACAGGGCGAGCTGAAGCTTTCTTT.

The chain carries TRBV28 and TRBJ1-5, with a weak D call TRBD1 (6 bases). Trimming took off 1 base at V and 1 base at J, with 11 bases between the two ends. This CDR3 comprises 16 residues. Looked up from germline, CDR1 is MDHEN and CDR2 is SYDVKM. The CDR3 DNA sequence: TGTGCCAGCAGTTTATCCGGGGGGCGAAGCAATCAGCCCCAGCATTTT. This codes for CASSLSGGRSNQPQHF.

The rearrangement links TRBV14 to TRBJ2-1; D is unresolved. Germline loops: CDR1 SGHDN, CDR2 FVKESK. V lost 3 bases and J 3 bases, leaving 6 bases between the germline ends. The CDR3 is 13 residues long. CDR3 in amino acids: CASSHRFYNEQFF. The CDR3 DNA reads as TGTGCCAGCAGCCACCGTTTCTACAATGAGCAGTTCTTC.

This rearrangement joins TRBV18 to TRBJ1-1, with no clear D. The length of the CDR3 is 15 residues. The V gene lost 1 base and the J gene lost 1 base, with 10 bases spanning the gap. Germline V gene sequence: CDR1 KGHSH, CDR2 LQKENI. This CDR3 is CASSPQTAGNTEAFF. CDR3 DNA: TGTGCCAGCTCACCACAAACAGCCGGGAACACTGAAGCTTTCTTT.

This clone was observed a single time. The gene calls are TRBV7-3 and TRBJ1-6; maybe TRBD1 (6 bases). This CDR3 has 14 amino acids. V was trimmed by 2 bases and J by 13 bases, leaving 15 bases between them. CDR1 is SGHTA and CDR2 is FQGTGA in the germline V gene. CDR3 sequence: CASSLSGTHAPLHF. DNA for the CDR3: TGTGCCAGCAGCTTATCCGGGACACACGCCCCCCTCCACTTT.

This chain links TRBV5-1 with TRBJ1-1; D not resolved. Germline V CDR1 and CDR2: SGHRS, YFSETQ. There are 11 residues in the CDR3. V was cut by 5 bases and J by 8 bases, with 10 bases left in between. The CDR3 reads CASRMAEEAFF. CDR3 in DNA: TGCGCCAGCAGGATGGCGGAGGAAGCTTTCTTT.

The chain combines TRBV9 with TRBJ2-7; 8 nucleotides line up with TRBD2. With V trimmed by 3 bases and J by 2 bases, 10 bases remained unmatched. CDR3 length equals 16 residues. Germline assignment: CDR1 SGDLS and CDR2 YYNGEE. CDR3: CASSAGGAGPTYEQYF. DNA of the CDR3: TGTGCCAGCAGCGCCGGGGGGGCAGGACCAACCTACGAGCAGTACTTC.

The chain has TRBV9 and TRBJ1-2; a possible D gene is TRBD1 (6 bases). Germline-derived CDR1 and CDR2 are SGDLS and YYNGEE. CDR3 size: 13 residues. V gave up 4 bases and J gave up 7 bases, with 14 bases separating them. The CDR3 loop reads CASSLQGLGGYTF. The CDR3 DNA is TGTGCCAGCAGCTTACAGGGTTTAGGTGGCTACACCTTC.

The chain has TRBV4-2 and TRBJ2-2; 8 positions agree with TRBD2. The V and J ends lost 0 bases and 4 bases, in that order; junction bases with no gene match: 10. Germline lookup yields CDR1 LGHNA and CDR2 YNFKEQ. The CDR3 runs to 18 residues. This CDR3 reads CASSQDRGLGRITGELFF. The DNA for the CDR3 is TGTGCCAGCAGCCAAGATCGGGGACTAGGGCGCATCACCGGGGAGCTGTTTTTT.